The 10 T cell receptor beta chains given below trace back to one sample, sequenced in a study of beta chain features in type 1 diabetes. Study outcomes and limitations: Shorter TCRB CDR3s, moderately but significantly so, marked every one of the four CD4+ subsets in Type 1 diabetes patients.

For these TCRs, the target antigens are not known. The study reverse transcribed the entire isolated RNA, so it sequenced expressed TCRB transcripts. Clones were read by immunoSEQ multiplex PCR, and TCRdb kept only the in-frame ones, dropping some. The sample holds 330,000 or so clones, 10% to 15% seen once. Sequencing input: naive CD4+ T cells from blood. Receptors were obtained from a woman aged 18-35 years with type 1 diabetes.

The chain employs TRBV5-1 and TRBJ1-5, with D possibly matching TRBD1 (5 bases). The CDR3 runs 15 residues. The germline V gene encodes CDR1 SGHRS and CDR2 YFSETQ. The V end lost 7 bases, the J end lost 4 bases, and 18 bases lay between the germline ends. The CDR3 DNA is TGCGCCAGCTCGCTTGGCGACAGCAGGAATCAGCCCCAGCATTTT. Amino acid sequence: CASSLGDSRNQPQHF. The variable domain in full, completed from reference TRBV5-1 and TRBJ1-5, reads KAGVTQTPRYLIKTRGQQVTLSCSPISGHRSVSWYQQTPGQGLQFLFEYFSETQRNKGNFPGRFSGRQFSNSRSEMNVSTLELGDSALYLCASSLGDSRNQPQHFGDGTRLSIL.

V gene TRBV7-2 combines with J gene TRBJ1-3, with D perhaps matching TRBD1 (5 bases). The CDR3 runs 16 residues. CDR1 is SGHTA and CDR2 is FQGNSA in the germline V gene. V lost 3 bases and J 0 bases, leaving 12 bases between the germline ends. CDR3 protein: CASSFPRVPSGNTIYF. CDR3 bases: TGTGCCAGCAGCTTCCCCAGGGTCCCCTCTGGAAACACCATATATTTT.

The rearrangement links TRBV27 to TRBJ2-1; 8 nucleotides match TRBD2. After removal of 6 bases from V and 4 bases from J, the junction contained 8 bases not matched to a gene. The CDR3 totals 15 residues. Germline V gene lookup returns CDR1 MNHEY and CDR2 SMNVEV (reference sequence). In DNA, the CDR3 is TGTGCCAGCAGCAGGACTAGCTATTCGTACAATGAGCAGTTCTTC. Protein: CASSRTSYSYNEQFF.

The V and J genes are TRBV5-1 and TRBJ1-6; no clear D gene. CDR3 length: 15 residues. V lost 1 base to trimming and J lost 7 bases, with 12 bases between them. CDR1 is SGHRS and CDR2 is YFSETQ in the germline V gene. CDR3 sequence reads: CASSLIGIANSPLHF. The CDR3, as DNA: TGCGCCAGCAGCTTGATAGGGATAGCGAATTCACCCCTCCACTTT.

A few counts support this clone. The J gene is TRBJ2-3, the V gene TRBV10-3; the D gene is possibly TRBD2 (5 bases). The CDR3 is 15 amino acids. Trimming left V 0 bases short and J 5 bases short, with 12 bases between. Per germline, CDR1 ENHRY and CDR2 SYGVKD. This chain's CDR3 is CAISESTVSGDTQYF. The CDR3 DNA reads TGTGCCATCAGTGAGTCGACGGTCAGCGGAGATACGCAGTATTTT.

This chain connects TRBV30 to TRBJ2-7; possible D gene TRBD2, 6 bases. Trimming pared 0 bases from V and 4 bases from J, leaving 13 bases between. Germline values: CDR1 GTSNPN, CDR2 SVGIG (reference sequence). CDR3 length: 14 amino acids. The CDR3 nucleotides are TGTGCCTGGAGTGTACCAGGCGGAGGGTACGAGCAGTACTTC. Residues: CAWSVPGGGYEQYF.

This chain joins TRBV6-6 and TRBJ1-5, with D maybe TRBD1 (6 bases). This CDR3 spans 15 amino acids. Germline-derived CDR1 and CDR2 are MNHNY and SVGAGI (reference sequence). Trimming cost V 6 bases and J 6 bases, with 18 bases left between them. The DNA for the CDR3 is TGTGCCAGCAGGTCCCGGACAGTTCGTATTCAGCCCCAGCATTTT. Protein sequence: CASRSRTVRIQPQHF.

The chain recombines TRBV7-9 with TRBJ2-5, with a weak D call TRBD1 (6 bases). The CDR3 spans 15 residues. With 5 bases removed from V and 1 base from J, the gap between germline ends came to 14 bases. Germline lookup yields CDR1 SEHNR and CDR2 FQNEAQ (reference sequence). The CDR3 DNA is TGTGCCAGCAGCCTTGCGGCAGGGGTCCAAGAGACCCAGTACTTC. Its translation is CASSLAAGVQETQYF. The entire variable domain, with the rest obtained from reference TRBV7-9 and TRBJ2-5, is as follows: DTGVSQNPRHKITKRGQNVTFRCDPISEHNRLYWYRQTLGQGPEFLTYFQNEAQLEKSRLLSDRFSAERPKGSFSTLEIQRTEQGDSAMYLCASSLAAGVQETQYFGPGTRLLVL.

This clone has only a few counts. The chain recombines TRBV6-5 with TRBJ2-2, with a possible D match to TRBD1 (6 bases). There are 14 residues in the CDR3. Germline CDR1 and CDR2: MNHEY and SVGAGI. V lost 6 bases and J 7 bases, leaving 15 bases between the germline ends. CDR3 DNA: TGTGCCAGCAGGCAACAGGGTGATGGCGGGGAGCTGTTTTTT. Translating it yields CASRQQGDGGELFF.

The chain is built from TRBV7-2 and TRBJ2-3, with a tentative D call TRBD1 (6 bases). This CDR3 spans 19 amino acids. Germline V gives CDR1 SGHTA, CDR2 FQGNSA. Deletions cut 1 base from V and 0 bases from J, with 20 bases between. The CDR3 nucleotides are TGTGCCAGCAGCTTAGTCCGCACAGGGTCGGTCACTAGCACAGATACGCAGTATTTT. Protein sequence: CASSLVRTGSVTSTDTQYF.